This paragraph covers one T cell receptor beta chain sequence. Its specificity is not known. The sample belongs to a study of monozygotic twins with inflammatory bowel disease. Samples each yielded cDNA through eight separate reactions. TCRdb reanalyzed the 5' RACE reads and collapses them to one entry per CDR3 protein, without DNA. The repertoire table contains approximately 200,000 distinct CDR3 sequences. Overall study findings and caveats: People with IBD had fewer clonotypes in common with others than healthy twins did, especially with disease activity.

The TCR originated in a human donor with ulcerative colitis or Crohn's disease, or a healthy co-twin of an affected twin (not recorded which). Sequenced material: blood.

CDR3 protein: CAISESGAGIKNIQYF. The chain links TRBV10-3 to TRBJ2-4; TCRdb gives TRBD1 as the D gene, but with no DNA this cannot be confirmed. The CDR3 is 16 residues long. The germline CDR1 and CDR2 sequences are ENHRY and SYGVKD.